These T cell receptor beta chains were read from a single sample in a study of shared clonotypes between healthy human individuals. TCRdb's copy holds only in-frame clones and misses some; the assay was immunoSEQ multiplex PCR. The sample includes around 2.1 million clones, approximately 94% of them seen just once. The sample comprised naive CD4+ T cells sorted from blood. The origin of the receptors is a man younger than 30 in good health. CDR3s include the opening cysteine and the closing phenylalanine or tryptophan. Each record gives: D gene, J gene, V gene, clone size, CDR3 protein, CDR3 DNA. The D gene is left open where the match is weak. A row's size may be missing; if present it is once, few, many or a size class.

D gene: .
J gene: TRBJ1-2
V gene: TRBV28
clone size: once
CDR3 protein: CASSLNVRLYANYGYTF
CDR3 DNA: TGTGCCAGCAGTTTAAATGTCAGGTTATATGCTAACTATGGCTACACCTTC

D gene: .
J gene: TRBJ2-7
V gene: TRBV5-6
clone size: .
CDR3 protein: CASSLDRRGEQYF
CDR3 DNA: TGTGCCAGCAGCTTGGACAGGCGAGGGGAGCAGTACTTC

D gene: TRBD1
J gene: TRBJ2-1
V gene: TRBV9
clone size: few
CDR3 protein: CASSVDSPGGDEQFF
CDR3 DNA: TGTGCCAGCAGCGTAGACAGCCCAGGGGGTGATGAGCAGTTCTTC

D gene: TRBD1
J gene: TRBJ1-2
V gene: TRBV27
clone size: .
CDR3 protein: CASSIDGTGRRYGYTF
CDR3 DNA: TGTGCCAGCAGCATCGACGGGACAGGGAGGCGCTATGGCTACACCTTC

D gene: .
J gene: TRBJ1-6
V gene: TRBV6-5
clone size: .
CDR3 protein: CASSYGQTYNSPLHF
CDR3 DNA: TGTGCCAGCAGTTACGGTCAGACCTATAATTCACCCCTCCACTTT

D gene: .
J gene: TRBJ1-1
V gene: TRBV9
clone size: .
CDR3 protein: CASSPPTANTEAFF
CDR3 DNA: TGTGCCAGCAGCCCTCCGACAGCCAACACTGAAGCTTTCTTT

D gene: TRBD2
J gene: TRBJ2-1
V gene: TRBV29-1
clone size: .
CDR3 protein: CSVHSGSSYNEQFF
CDR3 DNA: TGCAGCGTCCATAGCGGGAGCTCCTACAATGAGCAGTTCTTC

D gene: .
J gene: TRBJ1-6
V gene: TRBV28
clone size: once
CDR3 protein: CASSPPAVYNSPLHF
CDR3 DNA: TGTGCCAGCAGTCCCCCGGCGGTCTATAATTCACCCCTCCACTTT

D gene: .
J gene: TRBJ2-7
V gene: TRBV6-6
clone size: .
CDR3 protein: CASSLIWEQYF
CDR3 DNA: TGTGCCAGCAGTTTGATTTGGGAGCAGTACTTC

D gene: .
J gene: TRBJ2-7
V gene: TRBV7-9
clone size: .
CDR3 protein: CASSLAGGYEQYF
CDR3 DNA: TGTGCCAGCAGCTTAGCTGGAGGTTACGAGCAGTACTTC

D gene: TRBD1
J gene: TRBJ2-7
V gene: TRBV6-5
clone size: .
CDR3 protein: CASKGTGVGEQYF
CDR3 DNA: TGTGCCAGCAAAGGGACAGGGGTGGGGGAGCAGTACTTC

D gene: TRBD1
J gene: TRBJ1-3
V gene: TRBV2
clone size: .
CDR3 protein: CASSLSDRWNTIYF
CDR3 DNA: TGTGCCAGCAGCCTCTCGGACAGGTGGAACACCATATATTTT

D gene: TRBD2
J gene: TRBJ2-5
V gene: TRBV10-3
clone size: once
CDR3 protein: CAISVGGSSGKETQYF
CDR3 DNA: TGTGCCATCAGTGTGGGAGGGAGTAGCGGGAAAGAGACCCAGTACTTC

D gene: .
J gene: TRBJ2-2
V gene: TRBV27
clone size: .
CDR3 protein: CASSPRGYTGELFF
CDR3 DNA: TGTGCCAGCAGTCCTCGGGGGTACACCGGGGAGCTGTTTTTT

D gene: TRBD1
J gene: TRBJ2-1
V gene: TRBV5-1
clone size: .
CDR3 protein: CASTVGTGGFRNEQFF
CDR3 DNA: TGCGCCAGCACTGTCGGGACAGGTGGTTTCAGGAATGAGCAGTTCTTC

D gene: TRBD1
J gene: TRBJ2-3
V gene: TRBV5-1
clone size: .
CDR3 protein: CASSLQGASPTDTQYF
CDR3 DNA: TGCGCCAGCAGCTTGCAGGGGGCATCCCCCACAGATACGCAGTATTTT

D gene: .
J gene: TRBJ2-7
V gene: TRBV5-1
clone size: .
CDR3 protein: CASTGTNSHEQYF
CDR3 DNA: TGCGCCAGCACCGGGACAAATTCCCACGAGCAGTACTTC

D gene: TRBD1
J gene: TRBJ1-5
V gene: TRBV2
clone size: .
CDR3 protein: CASSTRQGDSNQPQHF
CDR3 DNA: TGTGCCAGCAGTACCCGACAGGGAGATAGCAATCAGCCCCAGCATTTT